This is a list of T cell receptor beta chains from one sample in a study of blood T cells in healthy people across ages. In TCRdb, the 5' RACE reads were re-called with MiXCR into one record per CDR3 protein. The data contain about 1.7 million distinct CDR3 sequences, about 30% of them singletons. Sequencing input: blood. Source of these receptors: a woman under 40 in good health. Both conserved end residues are part of each CDR3. A D gene is named only where the DNA matches it firmly. The size of a clone is reported for some rows only, either as once, few or many, or as a class for expanded clones.

CDR3 DNA: TGCAGGGAGACCGGGACAGGGTGTGAAAAACTGTTTTTT
CDR3 protein: CRETGTGCEKLFF
clone size: NA
V gene: TRBV29-1
J gene: TRBJ1-4
D gene: TRBD1

CDR3 DNA: TGTGCCAGCAGCTACGCGGGAGAATCCTACAATGAGCAGTTCTTC
CDR3 protein: CASSYAGESYNEQFF
clone size: few
V gene: TRBV7-2
J gene: TRBJ2-1
D gene: TRBD2

CDR3 DNA: TGTGCCAGCAGCCTGGATGTGACTAGCGACAATGAGCAGTTCTTC
CDR3 protein: CASSLDVTSDNEQFF
clone size: many
V gene: TRBV9
J gene: TRBJ2-1
D gene: TRBD2

CDR3 DNA: TGTGCCAGCTTTAGGGCGAACTCCTACAATGAGCAGTTCTTC
CDR3 protein: CASFRANSYNEQFF
clone size: NA
V gene: TRBV2
J gene: TRBJ2-1
D gene: NA

CDR3 DNA: TGCGCCAGCAGGGTAGCAGGAAACGCTGAAGCTTTCTTT
CDR3 protein: CASRVAGNAEAFF
clone size: NA
V gene: TRBV5-1
J gene: TRBJ1-1
D gene: NA

CDR3 DNA: TGTGCCAGCAGCCCGGGGGATAGCAACTACGAGCAGTACTTC
CDR3 protein: CASSPGDSNYEQYF
clone size: many
V gene: TRBV9
J gene: TRBJ2-7
D gene: NA

CDR3 DNA: TGTGCCAGCACCAGGGGGGGCAAATCCTACGAGCAGTACTTC
CDR3 protein: CASTRGGKSYEQYF
clone size: few
V gene: TRBV28
J gene: TRBJ2-7
D gene: NA

CDR3 DNA: TGCGCCAGCAGTTCTTGGGACAGGGATGTGTACGAGCAGTACTTC
CDR3 protein: CASSSWDRDVYEQYF
clone size: few
V gene: TRBV5-1
J gene: TRBJ2-7
D gene: TRBD1

CDR3 DNA: TGTGCCAGCAGTATTAATAGCAATCAGCCCCAGCATTTT
CDR3 protein: CASSINSNQPQHF
clone size: many
V gene: TRBV7-2
J gene: TRBJ1-5
D gene: NA

CDR3 DNA: TGTGCCAGCAGAGCTTGGTTATCCCGGGGCCGAGCAACTAATGAAAAACTGTTTTTT
CDR3 protein: CASRAWLSRGRATNEKLFF
clone size: few
V gene: TRBV5-6
J gene: TRBJ1-4
D gene: NA

CDR3 DNA: TGTGCCAGCAGTTCCCCTCTTGGCAGGATCGGGCACGGGCAGTACTTC
CDR3 protein: CASSSPLGRIGHGQYF
clone size: NA
V gene: TRBV12-3/TRBV12-4
J gene: TRBJ2-7
D gene: NA

CDR3 DNA: TGTGCCAGCAGTCCCGGGACAGGGATACCCTACGAGCAGTACTTC
CDR3 protein: CASSPGTGIPYEQYF
clone size: NA
V gene: TRBV12-3/TRBV12-4
J gene: TRBJ2-7
D gene: TRBD1

CDR3 DNA: TGTGCCAGCAGCCCTCTCAACGGTCGCACAGATACGCAGTATTTT
CDR3 protein: CASSPLNGRTDTQYF
clone size: NA
V gene: TRBV7-9
J gene: TRBJ2-3
D gene: NA

CDR3 DNA: TGTGCCAACGTCCTGAAGCGGGGGGCAAGGAACGAGCAGTACTTC
CDR3 protein: CANVLKRGARNEQYF
clone size: NA
V gene: TRBV28
J gene: TRBJ2-7
D gene: TRBD2

CDR3 DNA: TGTGCCAGACAGGGTTATAATTCACCCCTCCACTTT
CDR3 protein: CARQGYNSPLHF
clone size: NA
V gene: TRBV12-3/TRBV12-4
J gene: TRBJ1-6
D gene: NA

CDR3 DNA: TGTGCCAGCAGCTTATTAATGGAGTATGGCTACACCTTC
CDR3 protein: CASSLLMEYGYTF
clone size: few
V gene: TRBV7-2
J gene: TRBJ1-2
D gene: NA

CDR3 DNA: TGTGCCAGCAGCTTGGCCGTAGGAGACAGGGGCTACGAGCAGTACTTC
CDR3 protein: CASSLAVGDRGYEQYF
clone size: few
V gene: TRBV5-5
J gene: TRBJ2-7
D gene: TRBD1

CDR3 DNA: TGTGCCACCAGCAGAGATCGCGGGGGCGCGTTCTACGAGCAGTACTTC
CDR3 protein: CATSRDRGGAFYEQYF
clone size: NA
V gene: TRBV15
J gene: TRBJ2-7
D gene: NA

CDR3 DNA: TGTGCCATCAGTGAGTGGGGAAGGAGCAATCAGCCCCAGCATTTT
CDR3 protein: CAISEWGRSNQPQHF
clone size: NA
V gene: TRBV10-3
J gene: TRBJ1-5
D gene: NA

CDR3 DNA: TGTGCCAGCAGCTTGTCTCCTAGCGGCGGTGAGCAGTTCTTC
CDR3 protein: CASSLSPSGGEQFF
clone size: NA
V gene: TRBV7-9
J gene: TRBJ2-1
D gene: TRBD2

CDR3 DNA: TGCAGCGTTGAAGAGTGGGGGAATGAGCAGTTCTTC
CDR3 protein: CSVEEWGNEQFF
clone size: few
V gene: TRBV29-1
J gene: TRBJ2-1
D gene: NA

CDR3 DNA: TGTGCCATCAGTGATCCCAGCAATCAGCCCCAGCATTTT
CDR3 protein: CAISDPSNQPQHF
clone size: NA
V gene: TRBV10-3
J gene: TRBJ1-5
D gene: NA

CDR3 DNA: TGTGCCAGCAGTCCGGGACCAGACCTAGATACGCAGTATTTT
CDR3 protein: CASSPGPDLDTQYF
clone size: NA
V gene: TRBV7-2
J gene: TRBJ2-3
D gene: NA

CDR3 DNA: TGTGCCAGCAGTGATTCGAGGCTAGCGGGTGGAGGTGAGCAGTTCTTC
CDR3 protein: CASSDSRLAGGGEQFF
clone size: NA
V gene: TRBV2
J gene: TRBJ2-1
D gene: TRBD2

CDR3 DNA: TGTGCCAGCAGTTTTCGGAGTGGGACATCCTTCCGCGCCTACGAGCAGTACTTC
CDR3 protein: CASSFRSGTSFRAYEQYF
clone size: many
V gene: TRBV6-5
J gene: TRBJ2-7
D gene: NA

CDR3 DNA: TGTGCCAGCAGTGAAGGTCCCGGACTAGCGGGGGGAATGGGCAATGAGCAGTTCTTC
CDR3 protein: CASSEGPGLAGGMGNEQFF
clone size: NA
V gene: TRBV6-1
J gene: TRBJ2-1
D gene: TRBD2

CDR3 DNA: TGTGCCAGCAGCTTCAGCTTTTCCTACGAGCAGTACTTC
CDR3 protein: CASSFSFSYEQYF
clone size: many
V gene: TRBV7-2
J gene: TRBJ2-7
D gene: NA

CDR3 DNA: TGCGCCAGCAGCCAAGAGGCGACTAGCGGGGGTATAACCTACGAGCAGTACTTC
CDR3 protein: CASSQEATSGGITYEQYF
clone size: many
V gene: TRBV4-1
J gene: TRBJ2-7
D gene: TRBD2

CDR3 DNA: TGCAGTGCTAGAGTTCCAGACAATGAGCAGTTCTTC
CDR3 protein: CSARVPDNEQFF
clone size: few
V gene: TRBV20-1
J gene: TRBJ2-1
D gene: NA

CDR3 DNA: TGTGCCAGCAGTTACTCTAAGACTAGCGGGGCTTACAATGAGCAGTTCTTC
CDR3 protein: CASSYSKTSGAYNEQFF
clone size: NA
V gene: TRBV6-5
J gene: TRBJ2-1
D gene: TRBD2

CDR3 DNA: TGTGCCATCAGTGGCAAGGCTGGCGAGCAGTACTTC
CDR3 protein: CAISGKAGEQYF
clone size: many
V gene: TRBV10-3
J gene: TRBJ2-7
D gene: NA

CDR3 DNA: TGTGCCAGCAGCCAAGAATGGAGTAGCGGGGGAAGAAAGACCCAGTACTTC
CDR3 protein: CASSQEWSSGGRKTQYF
clone size: NA
V gene: TRBV14
J gene: TRBJ2-5
D gene: TRBD2

CDR3 DNA: TGTGCCAGCAGTATACCGGGACAGGGGGCCTTCGAGACCCAGTACTTC
CDR3 protein: CASSIPGQGAFETQYF
clone size: few
V gene: TRBV28
J gene: TRBJ2-5
D gene: TRBD1

CDR3 DNA: TGTGCCTGCAGCTTAGCGGTTGGGGGACTAGCGGGAGATCGAGAGACCCAGTACTTC
CDR3 protein: CACSLAVGGLAGDRETQYF
clone size: NA
V gene: TRBV7-2
J gene: TRBJ2-5
D gene: TRBD2

CDR3 DNA: TGTGCCAGCTCCACAGTCGTAGGGTTGGAGACCCAGTACTTC
CDR3 protein: CASSTVVGLETQYF
clone size: NA
V gene: TRBV18
J gene: TRBJ2-5
D gene: NA

CDR3 DNA: TGTGCCTCTCATGCCCGGGGACAGATAAATTCACCCCTCCACTTT
CDR3 protein: CASHARGQINSPLHF
clone size: NA
V gene: TRBV27
J gene: TRBJ1-6
D gene: TRBD1

CDR3 DNA: TGCGCCAGCAGCGCACCCTCGGGGGCTAACACTGAAGCTTTCTTT
CDR3 protein: CASSAPSGANTEAFF
clone size: NA
V gene: TRBV5-1
J gene: TRBJ1-1
D gene: NA

CDR3 DNA: TGTGCCAGCAGCCTCGGACAGGGGGCGTTAATCGGTAATGGCTACACCTTC
CDR3 protein: CASSLGQGALIGNGYTF
clone size: NA
V gene: TRBV7-2
J gene: TRBJ1-2
D gene: TRBD1

CDR3 DNA: TGTGCCAGCAGCTCGACAGTCAGCAATGAGCAGTTCTTC
CDR3 protein: CASSSTVSNEQFF
clone size: NA
V gene: TRBV7-9
J gene: TRBJ2-1
D gene: NA

CDR3 DNA: TGCAGTGCTAGTGCGGGGGGCGGTAGCAAGAACAATGAGCAGTTCTTC
CDR3 protein: CSASAGGGSKNNEQFF
clone size: NA
V gene: TRBV20-1
J gene: TRBJ2-1
D gene: TRBD2

CDR3 DNA: TGTGCCAGCAGCTTTGGGACAGCCTCTAGCACAGATACGCAGTATTTT
CDR3 protein: CASSFGTASSTDTQYF
clone size: NA
V gene: TRBV5-5
J gene: TRBJ2-3
D gene: TRBD1

CDR3 DNA: TGCAGTGCTAGAGGTCCGGCAGGACAGTCGGAGACCCAGTACTTC
CDR3 protein: CSARGPAGQSETQYF
clone size: few
V gene: TRBV20-1
J gene: TRBJ2-5
D gene: NA

CDR3 DNA: TGTGCCAGCAGTGGGGTGTTTTACAATGAGCAGTTCTTC
CDR3 protein: CASSGVFYNEQFF
clone size: few
V gene: TRBV28
J gene: TRBJ2-1
D gene: NA

CDR3 DNA: TGTGCCAGCAGCCCCTGGTCAGGGGGGCGGAACGAGCAGTACTTC
CDR3 protein: CASSPWSGGRNEQYF
clone size: NA
V gene: TRBV14
J gene: TRBJ2-7
D gene: NA

CDR3 DNA: TGCGCCAGCAGCCAAGATGCGGGGAGCGGGGGCTACACCTTC
CDR3 protein: CASSQDAGSGGYTF
clone size: many
V gene: TRBV4-3
J gene: TRBJ1-2
D gene: NA

CDR3 DNA: TGTGCCAGCAGCCATGACAGAGCAACCTATGGCTACACCTTC
CDR3 protein: CASSHDRATYGYTF
clone size: few
V gene: TRBV3-1
J gene: TRBJ1-2
D gene: NA

CDR3 DNA: TGTGCCAGCAGCCTCGTCCAGGGGGGCACCATATATTTT
CDR3 protein: CASSLVQGGTIYF
clone size: few
V gene: TRBV3-1
J gene: TRBJ1-3
D gene: TRBD1

CDR3 DNA: TGTGCCATCAGTGGGGACTTCAACCCGACTAGCGGGCACAATTCCTACAATGAGCAGTTCTTC
CDR3 protein: CAISGDFNPTSGHNSYNEQFF
clone size: NA
V gene: TRBV10-3
J gene: TRBJ2-1
D gene: TRBD2

CDR3 DNA: TGTGCCATCAGTGAGGAGCCGAACTCTGGAAACACCATATATTTT
CDR3 protein: CAISEEPNSGNTIYF
clone size: NA
V gene: TRBV10-3
J gene: TRBJ1-3
D gene: NA

CDR3 DNA: TGCGCCAGCAGCTTGGCCCTCCAGGGGATGCATGAGCAGTTCTTC
CDR3 protein: CASSLALQGMHEQFF
clone size: NA
V gene: TRBV5-1
J gene: TRBJ2-1
D gene: NA

CDR3 DNA: TGCGCCAGTTTTGACAGGGGAGGAACAGATACGCAGTATTTT
CDR3 protein: CASFDRGGTDTQYF
clone size: NA
V gene: TRBV5-1
J gene: TRBJ2-3
D gene: TRBD1